This T cell receptor beta chain was observed in a study of T cells in women clearing cervical HPV infection. At the level of the study: Blood came at first lesion visit for cases, post-clearance for controls.

Regarding the study as a whole: TRBV6-7 abundance was lower in cases than controls (around 0.1% versus 0.15%).

As for this clone: Its cognate antigen is unknown. The read terminates 3 residues before the CDR3 end, so the remaining end is supplied by the germline J gene.

Assay: immunoSEQ multiplex PCR; the TCRdb copy retains only in-frame clones and omits some. Its clone listing holds more than 15,000 clones. Germline CDR1 reads SGHTA; CDR2 reads FQGNSA. This CDR3 contains 14 residues. V dropped 3 bases and J dropped 7; count of bases not matched to a gene: 5. The sequence came from a woman aged 18-70 years with a cervical HPV16 infection that either progressed to CIN3+ or cleared (not recorded which). The chain has TRBV7-2 and TRBJ2-1; TRBD2 agrees at 8 bases. Sequenced input: blood buffy coat. CDR3 protein: CASSFTSGTNEQFF. Partial CDR3 DNA: TGTGCCAGCAGCTTCACTAGCGGAACAAATGAG.